These 28 T cell receptor beta chains were sequenced from one sample in a study of beta chain features in type 1 diabetes. Expressed TCRB transcripts were sequenced because the isolated RNA had all been reverse transcribed beforehand. The data were produced by immunoSEQ multiplex PCR, yet TCRdb's version contains in-frame clones alone and is incomplete. The sample comprises hundreds of thousands of clones, over 14% of which are singletons, and roughly 0.015% rests with the top ten. Their antigens are not known. Whole-study findings and limits: Type 1 diabetes patients had moderately but significantly shorter TCRB CDR3s in all four CD4+ subsets.

The specimen was naive CD4+ T cells from blood. The source of these receptors is a man younger than 35 with type 1 diabetes.

A single count supports this clone. The rearrangement uses TRBV27 and TRBJ2-7; a possible D gene is TRBD1 (9 bases). V was clipped by 6 bases and J by 0 bases, with 21 bases between them. The CDR3 runs to 17 residues. CDR1 is MNHEY, CDR2 SMNVEV, per germline (reference sequence). The CDR3 protein is CASSPDRGSGSSYEQYF. CDR3 coding DNA: TGTGCCAGCAGCCCGGACAGGGGAAGCGGGAGCTCCTACGAGCAGTACTTC.

This CDR3 is CASSVAGRGVSEQFF. In DNA form, the CDR3 reads TGTGCCAGCAGCGTAGCGGGCAGGGGAGTTAGTGAGCAGTTCTTC. The chain couples TRBV9 to TRBJ2-1; D perhaps matches TRBD1 (6 bases). V lost 0 bases, J lost 9 bases, and 16 bases lay in between. The CDR3 runs to 15 residues. The germline gives CDR1 SGDLS, CDR2 YYNGEE.

The chain employs TRBV5-1 and TRBJ2-3, with no clear D. Germline CDR1 reads SGHRS; CDR2 reads YFSETQ. Trimming pared 0 bases from V and 3 bases from J, leaving 11 bases between. This CDR3 region has 15 residues. The CDR3 sequence: CASSLAQTRTDTQYF. DNA of the CDR3: TGCGCCAGCAGCTTGGCACAGACCAGAACAGATACGCAGTATTTT.

This clone was detected only a few times. J is TRBJ2-3 and V is TRBV7-8; tentatively, D is TRBD2 (6 bases). Germline CDR1 reads SGHVS; CDR2 reads FQNEAQ. V lost 10 bases and J 6 bases, leaving 11 bases between the germline ends. CDR3 length equals 11 residues. The DNA for the CDR3 is TGTGCCACAGCGGGTGCCGATACGCAGTATTTT. Protein sequence: CATAGADTQYF.

This clone was counted a few times. This chain joins TRBV28 and TRBJ1-5, with a possible D match to TRBD1 (5 bases). CDR3 length: 15 amino acids. The V and J ends lost 2 bases and 3 bases respectively, with 11 bases between them. Germline CDR1 and CDR2: MDHEN and SYDVKM. CDR3 coding DNA: TGTGCCAGCAGTTTAGGGGGAGGGACCAATCAGCCCCAGCATTTT. It specifies CASSLGGGTNQPQHF.

This clone was detected only a few times. The V gene is TRBV9, the J gene TRBJ2-3; possibly TRBD2 for D (6 bases). CDR1 and CDR2 from the germline V gene are SGDLS and YYNGEE. The CDR3 has 16 amino acids. Trimming removed 3 bases at V and 3 bases at J, with 17 bases between. The CDR3 spells CASSAAQSGSTDTQYF. CDR3 sequence (DNA): TGTGCCAGCAGCGCCGCTCAGTCCGGGAGTACAGATACGCAGTATTTT.

V is TRBV30 and J is TRBJ1-5, with D possibly matching TRBD1 (6 bases). The CDR3 is 13 amino acids. V was clipped by 2 bases and J by 6 bases, with 11 bases between them. Germline lookup yields CDR1 GTSNPN and CDR2 SVGIG (reference sequence). As DNA, the CDR3 is TGTGCCTGGAGTAAAACAGGGCGTCAGCCCCAGCATTTT. As protein: CAWSKTGRQPQHF. The complete variable domain, with remaining parts taken from reference TRBV30 and TRBJ1-5, reads SQTIHQWPATLVQPVGSPLSLECTVEGTSNPNLYWYRQAAGRGLQLLFYSVGIGQISSEVPQNLSASRPQDRQFILSSKKLLLSDSGFYLCAWSKTGRQPQHFGDGTRLSIL.

CDR3 loop: CASSQRQGVSEKLFF. Here the CDR3 DNA reads TGCGCCAGCAGCCAAAGACAGGGAGTGAGTGAAAAACTGTTTTTT. The V and J genes are TRBV4-3 and TRBJ1-4; 7 bases match TRBD1. The CDR3 totals 15 residues. V was clipped by 2 bases and J by 7 bases; unmatched bases: 7. The germline gives CDR1 LGHNA, CDR2 YSLEER.

J is TRBJ2-1 and V is TRBV28; the match to TRBD1 covers 7 bases. V was clipped by 5 bases and J by 3 bases; unmatched bases: 7. Looked up from germline, CDR1 is MDHEN and CDR2 is SYDVKM. CDR3 length equals 15 residues. The CDR3: CASSPLGGHYNEQFF. In nucleotides, the CDR3 is TGTGCCAGCAGTCCCCTAGGGGGCCACTACAATGAGCAGTTCTTC. The whole variable domain, filled in from reference TRBV28 and TRBJ2-1, reads DVKVTQSSRYLVKRTGEKVFLECVQDMDHENMFWYRQDPGLGLRLIYFSYDVKMKEKGDIPEGYSVSREKKERFSLILESASTNQTSMYLCASSPLGGHYNEQFFGPGTRLTVL.

The J gene is TRBJ1-1, the V gene TRBV5-1; no firm D call. Germline V lookup: CDR1 SGHRS, CDR2 YFSETQ. Trimming took 0 bases from V and 7 from J, leaving 13 bases between them. The CDR3 is 14 amino acids. CDR3 residues: CASSLAGLEYEAFF. CDR3 bases: TGCGCCAGCAGCTTGGCCGGGTTGGAGTATGAAGCTTTCTTT.

CDR3 amino acids: CASSELGQGDGYTF. The CDR3 DNA reads as TGTGCCAGCAGTGAATTGGGGCAGGGCGATGGCTACACCTTC. J is TRBJ1-2 and V is TRBV2; tentative D call: TRBD1 (5 bases). There are 14 residues in the CDR3. V dropped 2 bases and J dropped 6 bases, with 13 bases sitting between them. Looked up from germline, CDR1 is SNHLY and CDR2 is FYNNEI.

This clone was counted between two and nine times. The rearrangement links TRBV4-2 to TRBJ2-2, with D unresolved. CDR3 length equals 12 residues. Per germline, CDR1 LGHNA and CDR2 YNFKEQ. V was trimmed by 0 bases and J by 9 bases, leaving 5 bases between them. The CDR3 region is CASSQDQRELFF. The CDR3 bases are TGTGCCAGCAGCCAAGACCAGAGGGAGCTGTTTTTT.

The table lists this clone with a few counts. The J gene is TRBJ2-7, the V gene TRBV5-1; 8 positions agree with TRBD2. V lost 3 bases to trimming and J lost 2 bases; unmatched junction nucleotides: 4. The germline V gene has CDR1 SGHRS and CDR2 YFSETQ. The CDR3 contains 14 residues. The CDR3 DNA follows: TGCGCCAGCAGCTGGCAGGGACTAGCCTACGAGCAGTACTTC. Protein product: CASSWQGLAYEQYF.

The chain uses TRBV10-3 and TRBJ2-1, with 12 bases lining up with TRBD2. CDR1 is ENHRY and CDR2 is SYGVKD in the germline V gene. Losses at the gene ends were 10 bases for V and 9 bases for J; bases not matched to a gene: 7. This CDR3 spans 13 amino acids. The CDR3 DNA reads as TGTGCCACTCTAGCGGGAGGGCCTAGTGAGCAGTTCTTC. Protein: CATLAGGPSEQFF.

The CDR3 loop reads CASSPNANIASGYTF. The CDR3 DNA sequence: TGTGCCAGCTCACCCAATGCTAACATTGCTAGCGGCTACACCTTC. The chain carries TRBV18 and TRBJ1-2; D gene unclear. The V and J ends lost 3 bases and 8 bases respectively, with 19 bases between them. Per the germline V gene, CDR1 is KGHSH and CDR2 is LQKENI. The CDR3 contains 15 residues.

This chain links TRBV4-3 with TRBJ2-3; 9 positions agree with TRBD2. Per the germline V gene, CDR1 is LGHNA and CDR2 is YSLEER. The CDR3 spans 16 residues. Trimming at V came to 0 bases and at J to 6 bases, leaving 7 bases not matched to a gene. DNA for the CDR3: TGCGCCAGCAGCCAAGACTACGGCGGGGGGGACGATACGCAGTATTTT. This codes for CASSQDYGGGDDTQYF.

The V and J genes are TRBV6-1 and TRBJ1-6; 9 nucleotides match TRBD1. The J segment lost 6 bases and the V segment lost 5 bases, leaving 2 bases of the junction unmatched. CDR1 and CDR2 (germline): MNHNS, SASEGT. The CDR3 totals 14 residues. As DNA, the CDR3 is TGTGCCAGCAGTCGGGACAGGGCTAATTCACCCCTCCACTTT. This translates into CASSRDRANSPLHF.

V usage is TRBV4-2 and J usage is TRBJ2-2, with D tentatively TRBD2 (6 bases). This CDR3 spans 18 amino acids. V lost 1 base and J 3 bases, leaving 18 bases between the germline ends. Germline CDR1 LGHNA, CDR2 YNFKEQ. The CDR3 DNA is TGTGCCAGCAGCCAAGTGGTGCGGCTAGCGAAAGACACCGGGGAGCTGTTTTTT. Residues: CASSQVVRLAKDTGELFF.

This clone was detected a few times. The chain uses TRBV28 and TRBJ2-7, with D perhaps TRBD2 (6 bases). Trimming removed 6 bases from V and 1 base from J, with 13 bases in between. Germline V lookup: CDR1 MDHEN, CDR2 SYDVKM. This CDR3 is 14 amino acids long. The DNA for the CDR3 is TGTGCCAGCAGCCCGGGGGACTGGTCCTACGAGCAGTACTTC. This translates into CASSPGDWSYEQYF.

The chain employs TRBV2 and TRBJ2-5, with TRBD2 identical over 9 bases. CDR3 length: 15 residues. Germline assignment: CDR1 SNHLY and CDR2 FYNNEI. The V and J ends lost 7 bases and 5 bases, in that order; junction bases with no gene match: 11. The CDR3 here is CASKLLAGLGETQYF. CDR3 nucleotides: TGTGCCAGCAAATTACTAGCGGGCCTTGGGGAGACCCAGTACTTC.

This chain links TRBV18 with TRBJ1-6; 9 bases agree with TRBD1. CDR3 length: 17 residues. CDR1 and CDR2 from the germline V gene are KGHSH and LQKENI. With V trimmed by 6 bases and J by 7 bases, 13 bases remained unmatched. CDR3: CASSLTGTGRTNSPLHF. The CDR3, as DNA: TGTGCCAGCTCTCTCACCGGGACAGGGAGAACAAATTCACCCCTCCACTTT.

This clone came up a few times. The chain has TRBV7-9 and TRBJ1-2; 7 nucleotides align to TRBD1. The CDR3 has 14 residues. Per the germline V gene, CDR1 is SEHNR and CDR2 is FQNEAQ (reference sequence). Losses at the gene ends were 5 bases for V and 8 bases for J; bases not matched to a gene: 11. CDR3 residues: CASSRQGPMSGYTF. The DNA for the CDR3 is TGTGCCAGCAGCCGACAGGGCCCCATGTCGGGCTACACCTTC.

This rearrangement joins TRBV27 to TRBJ2-3; 7 nucleotides line up with TRBD1. CDR1 MNHEY and CDR2 SMNVEV come from the germline V gene (reference sequence). This CDR3 has 20 residues. Trimming took 7 bases from V and 0 from J; bases not matched to a gene: 22. As DNA, the CDR3 is TGTGCCAGCACCTCCGCCCTTAGGACAGGCAGACCCCTCAGCACAGATACGCAGTATTTT. Translated: CASTSALRTGRPLSTDTQYF.

The chain couples TRBV5-5 to TRBJ2-1; 7 bases align to TRBD2. V trimming: 1 base; J trimming: 4 bases; junction bases outside the gene matches: 5. Germline loops: CDR1 SGHKS, CDR2 YYEKEE (reference sequence). This CDR3 has 15 residues. The CDR3 DNA reads as TGTGCCAGCAGCTTGATTCCTAGCGGTTACAATGAGCAGTTCTTC. This encodes CASSLIPSGYNEQFF. Variable domain in full (rest from reference TRBV5-5 and TRBJ2-1): DAGVTQSPTHLIKTRGQQVTLRCSPISGHKSVSWYQQVLGQGPQFIFQYYEKEERGRGNFPDRFSARQFPNYSSELNVNALLLGDSALYLCASSLIPSGYNEQFFGPGTRLTVL.

This clone has a handful of counts. The chain combines TRBV28 with TRBJ1-4; no clear D gene. The CDR3 contains 15 residues. Per the germline V gene, CDR1 is MDHEN and CDR2 is SYDVKM. Between the trimmed V and J ends, which lost 6 bases and 10 bases, there was a span of 21 bases. In DNA form, the CDR3 reads TGTGCCAGCAGCACCATGGTCCCTAAGGAGGGAAAACTGTTTTTT. This translates into CASSTMVPKEGKLFF.

V gene TRBV13 combines with J gene TRBJ2-7; tentatively, D is TRBD2 (6 bases). CDR3 length: 14 amino acids. The germline V gene encodes CDR1 PRHDT and CDR2 FYEKMQ (reference sequence). Trimming took off 5 bases at V and 1 base at J, with 12 bases between the two ends. CDR3 sequence (DNA): TGTGCCAGCAGCGTCGGGACTGCTTCCTACGAGCAGTACTTC. It codes for CASSVGTASYEQYF. The entire variable domain, with the rest obtained from reference TRBV13 and TRBJ2-7, is as follows: AAGVIQSPRHLIKEKRETATLKCYPIPRHDTVYWYQQGPGQDPQFLISFYEKMQSDKGSIPDRFSAQQFSDYHSELNMSSLELGDSALYFCASSVGTASYEQYFGPGTRLTVT.

The V gene is TRBV2, the J gene TRBJ2-1; D ambiguous. CDR3 length: 11 residues. CDR1 is SNHLY, CDR2 FYNNEI, per germline. The germline V and J ends were trimmed by 7 bases and 8 bases, with 9 bases remaining between them. CDR3 DNA sequence: TGTGCCAGCACCCCCGTCGATGAGCAGTTCTTC. Encoded protein: CASTPVDEQFF.

This chain connects TRBV7-2 to TRBJ2-3, with D maybe TRBD1 (6 bases). V was cut by 3 bases and J by 3 bases, with 16 bases left in between. Germline V gene lookup returns CDR1 SGHTA and CDR2 FQGNSA. This CDR3 is built from 16 residues. CDR3 sequence (DNA): TGTGCCAGCAGCTTCAAACCAGGGGTTGAAACAGATACGCAGTATTTT. Amino acid sequence: CASSFKPGVETDTQYF.